Shown below are 21 T cell receptor beta chains from a single sample sequenced in a study of blood T cell repertoires in COVID-19. The method was immunoSEQ multiplex PCR; TCRdb's version includes in-frame clones alone and lacks a portion of them. In the table there are roughly 250,000 clones, 75% to 90% of which are singletons. The sequenced sample consisted of PBMCs or T cells enriched from blood (not recorded which). The receptors were sampled from a woman in her 30s who had recovered from COVID-19.

This clone showed up just a few times. The V and J genes are TRBV27 and TRBJ1-2; the match to TRBD1 covers 10 bases. The CDR3 contains 16 residues. V gave up 5 bases and J gave up 6 bases; unmatched junction bases: 12. Germline values: CDR1 MNHEY, CDR2 SMNVEV (reference sequence). CDR3 sequence reads: CASSPSLGTGAHGYTF. The CDR3 coding sequence is TGTGCCAGCAGTCCCAGTTTGGGGACAGGGGCGCATGGCTACACCTTC.

The CDR3: CASSLVFRGDEQYF. CDR3 DNA sequence: TGTGCCAGCAGCTTAGTGTTCAGGGGCGACGAGCAGTACTTC. This rearrangement joins TRBV7-9 to TRBJ2-7, with a weak D call TRBD1 (6 bases). CDR3 length: 14 residues. V was trimmed by 1 base and J by 5 bases, leaving 12 bases between them. CDR1 and CDR2 from the germline V gene are SEHNR and FQNEAQ (reference sequence).

The chain is built from TRBV7-6 and TRBJ2-1, with TRBD2 matching 8 bases. The ends lost 4 bases at V and 5 bases at J; junction bases unmatched: 7. Germline CDR1 reads SGHVS; CDR2 reads FNYEAQ. The CDR3 extends over 15 amino acids. The CDR3 loop reads CASSSPQAGDNEQFF. CDR3 coding DNA: TGTGCCAGCAGCTCCCCTCAAGCGGGAGACAATGAGCAGTTCTTC.

This clone was counted a single time. This chain connects TRBV12-3 or TRBV12-4 to TRBJ1-5; 7 bases are a match to TRBD1. The CDR3 has 13 residues. V shed 6 bases and J 8 bases; nucleotides not matched to a gene: 7. The CDR3 spells CASSRQGPEPQHF. CDR3 sequence (DNA): TGTGCCAGCAGCAGACAGGGCCCGGAGCCCCAGCATTTT.

This clone was picked up one time. The chain has TRBV7-9 and TRBJ1-1, with D unclear. With 4 bases removed from V and 8 bases from J, the gap between germline ends came to 11 bases. The CDR3 extends over 12 amino acids. Germline V gene data show CDR1 as SEHNR and CDR2 as FQNEAQ (reference sequence). DNA for the CDR3: TGTGCCAGCAGCTCGAGGCCGGCGGAAGCTTTCTTT. Its protein is CASSSRPAEAFF.

J is TRBJ2-2 and V is TRBV18, with 7 nucleotides matching TRBD2. The ends lost 4 bases at V and 6 bases at J; junction bases unmatched: 8. This CDR3 is built from 15 residues. CDR1 is KGHSH, CDR2 LQKENI, per germline. CDR3 nucleotides: TGTGCCAGCTCACGGGAACTAGCGAGGTCCGGGGAGCTGTTTTTT. Protein: CASSRELARSGELFF.

Here the CDR3 DNA reads TGTGCCAGCTCACCAGGGGCAGGAGGGGCTTCGGGCTACACCTTC. This gives the protein CASSPGAGGASGYTF. The rearrangement joins TRBV18 to TRBJ1-2; possibly TRBD1 for D (5 bases). Trimming cost V 2 bases and J 8 bases, with 18 bases left between them. CDR1 and CDR2 from the germline V gene are KGHSH and LQKENI. CDR3 length equals 15 residues.

The chain's CDR3 is CATSRDGAPGTEAFF. The CDR3, as DNA: TGTGCCACCAGCAGAGATGGGGCCCCAGGGACTGAAGCTTTCTTT. This sequence joins TRBV15 and TRBJ1-1; D is perhaps TRBD1 (5 bases). The CDR3 contains 15 residues. Germline V gene sequence: CDR1 LNHNV, CDR2 YYDKDF (reference sequence). The V and J ends lost 0 bases and 5 bases respectively, with 13 bases between them.

The chain is built from TRBV14 and TRBJ2-7; D is perhaps TRBD2 (5 bases). V lost 4 bases, J lost 4 bases, and 11 bases lay in between. This CDR3 spans 13 amino acids. Germline V gene data show CDR1 as SGHDN and CDR2 as FVKESK. CDR3 sequence: CASSLPEGYEQYF. The CDR3 nucleotides are TGTGCCAGCAGCCTCCCCGAGGGATACGAGCAGTACTTC.

This clone is a singleton in its sample. The chain recombines TRBV5-6 with TRBJ2-7; 9 bases align to TRBD2. Germline trimming cut 0 bases from V and 5 bases from J; bases unmatched to any gene: 12. Germline V gene data show CDR1 as SGHDT and CDR2 as YYEEEE. The length of the CDR3 is 17 residues. The CDR3 protein is CASSLAGGGRALDEQYF. CDR3 coding DNA: TGTGCCAGCAGCTTGGCGGGGGGCGGGAGGGCTCTGGACGAGCAGTACTTC.

This rearrangement joins TRBV24-1 to TRBJ2-2; D call uncertain. Trimming stripped 2 bases from V and 5 bases from J, with 11 bases between. In germline, CDR1 is KGHDR, CDR2 SFDVKD. The CDR3 has 15 residues. As DNA, the CDR3 is TGTGCCACCAGTGATTCCCAGGTCATTACCGGGGAGCTGTTTTTT. Translated, it gives CATSDSQVITGELFF.

This clone has just a few counts. V is TRBV7-9 and J is TRBJ1-2; D remains unclear. Germline lookup yields CDR1 SEHNR and CDR2 FQNEAQ (reference sequence). There are 13 residues in the CDR3. Deletions cut 7 bases from V and 6 bases from J, with 15 bases between. As DNA, the CDR3 is TGTGCCAGCACCCCTCAACTACCCGATGGCTACACCTTC. Encoded protein: CASTPQLPDGYTF.

The chain is built from TRBV18 and TRBJ1-4; 10 bases are a match to TRBD1. J lost 6 bases, V lost 3 bases, and 4 bases had no gene match. Germline-derived CDR1 and CDR2 are KGHSH and LQKENI. There are 15 residues in the CDR3. The CDR3 DNA is TGTGCCAGCTCACCCAGACAGGGGGCGGATGAAAAACTGTTTTTT. It translates to CASSPRQGADEKLFF.

V is TRBV11-2 and J is TRBJ2-7, with 7 bases lining up with TRBD2. Germline V gene data show CDR1 as SGHAT and CDR2 as FQNNGV. J gave up 4 bases and V 5 bases, and 5 bases lay outside the gene matches. The CDR3 covers 13 residues. The DNA of the CDR3 is TGTGCCAGCAGCCCCAGCGGGATTTACGAGCAGTACTTC. This gives the protein CASSPSGIYEQYF. Drawing the rest from reference TRBV11-2 and TRBJ2-7, the complete variable domain is EAGVAQSPRYKIIEKRQSVAFWCNPISGHATLYWYQQILGQGPKLLIQFQNNGVVDDSQLPKDRFSAERLKGVDSTLKIQPAKLEDSAVYLCASSPSGIYEQYFGPGTRLTVT.

This clone occurred a few times. This chain connects TRBV20-1 to TRBJ1-1; a possible D gene is TRBD1 (5 bases). This CDR3 spans 12 amino acids. Germline lookup yields CDR1 DFQATT and CDR2 SNEGSKA (reference sequence). The ends were cut back, 3 bases at V and 4 bases at J, with 9 bases in the middle. The CDR3 sequence is CSASTTATEAFF. In DNA form, the CDR3 reads TGCAGTGCTAGTACGACAGCCACTGAAGCTTTCTTT.

V and J are TRBV5-4 and TRBJ2-3, with a weak D call TRBD2 (6 bases). There are 15 residues in the CDR3. The V gene lost 5 bases and the J gene lost 2 bases, with 15 bases spanning the gap. CDR1 and CDR2 (germline): SGHNT, YYREEE (reference sequence). The CDR3 spells CASSRSSGITDTQYF. The CDR3 coding sequence is TGTGCCAGCAGTCGAAGTAGCGGTATCACAGATACGCAGTATTTT.

The chain uses TRBV27 and TRBJ2-5; 7 bases align to TRBD1. Trimming at V came to 5 bases and at J to 5 bases, leaving 8 bases not matched to a gene. The CDR3 runs to 14 residues. CDR1 is MNHEY, CDR2 SMNVEV, per germline (reference sequence). The chain's CDR3 is CASSTNHRGETQYF. As DNA, the CDR3 is TGTGCCAGCAGTACCAACCACAGGGGTGAGACCCAGTACTTC.

The chain recombines TRBV7-9 with TRBJ2-5; TRBD1 aligns across 7 bases. The V segment lost 5 bases and the J segment 5 bases; nucleotides outside the gene matches: 8. This CDR3 region has 14 residues. Germline V CDR1 and CDR2: SEHNR, FQNEAQ (reference sequence). CDR3 bases: TGTGCCAGCAGCCCAGCAGGGGGTAAGGAGACCCAGTACTTC. Amino acid sequence: CASSPAGGKETQYF. Full variable domain (rest looked up from reference TRBV7-9 and TRBJ2-5): DTGVSQNPRHKITKRGQNVTFRCDPISEHNRLYWYRQTLGQGPEFLTYFQNEAQLEKSRLLSDRFSAERPKGSFSTLEIQRTEQGDSAMYLCASSPAGGKETQYFGPGTRLLVL.

The CDR3 sequence is CAWSGGSATEQYF. The DNA of the CDR3 is TGTGCCTGGAGTGGCGGGAGTGCGACGGAGCAGTACTTC. The V gene is TRBV30, the J gene TRBJ2-7, with 7 bases aligning to TRBD2. V lost 1 base, J lost 7 bases, and 7 bases stayed unmatched. Germline assignment: CDR1 GTSNPN and CDR2 SVGIG (reference sequence). The CDR3 spans 13 residues.

The chain couples TRBV2 to TRBJ2-2; maybe TRBD1 (6 bases). The CDR3 length is 12 residues. Germline V gives CDR1 SNHLY, CDR2 FYNNEI. The V end was cut by 6 bases, the J end by 9 bases, with 11 bases between. CDR3 sequence reads: CASSADRRELFF. The CDR3 coding sequence is TGTGCCAGCAGCGCTGACAGGCGGGAGCTGTTTTTT.

This chain connects TRBV2 to TRBJ2-1, with 10 bases lining up with TRBD2. The CDR3 length is 15 residues. Germline values: CDR1 SNHLY, CDR2 FYNNEI. The junction had 6 bases not matched to a gene; V was cut back by 6 bases and J by 4 bases. The CDR3 loop reads CASRITSGIYNEQFF. Written as DNA, the CDR3 is TGTGCCAGCAGGATCACTAGCGGGATATACAATGAGCAGTTCTTC.